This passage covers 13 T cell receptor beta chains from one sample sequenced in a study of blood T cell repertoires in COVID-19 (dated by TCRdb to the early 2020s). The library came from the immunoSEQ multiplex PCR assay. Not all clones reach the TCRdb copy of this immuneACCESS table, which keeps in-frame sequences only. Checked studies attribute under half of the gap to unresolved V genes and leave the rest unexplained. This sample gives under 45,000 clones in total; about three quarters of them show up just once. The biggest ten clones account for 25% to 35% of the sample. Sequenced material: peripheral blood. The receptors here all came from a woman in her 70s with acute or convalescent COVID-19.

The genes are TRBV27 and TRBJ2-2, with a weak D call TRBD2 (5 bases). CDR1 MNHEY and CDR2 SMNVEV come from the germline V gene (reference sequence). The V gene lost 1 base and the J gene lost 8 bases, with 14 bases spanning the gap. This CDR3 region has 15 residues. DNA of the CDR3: TGTGCCAGCAGTTTATTCGGACTCGCGGTGGGGGAGCTGTTTTTT. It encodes CASSLFGLAVGELFF.

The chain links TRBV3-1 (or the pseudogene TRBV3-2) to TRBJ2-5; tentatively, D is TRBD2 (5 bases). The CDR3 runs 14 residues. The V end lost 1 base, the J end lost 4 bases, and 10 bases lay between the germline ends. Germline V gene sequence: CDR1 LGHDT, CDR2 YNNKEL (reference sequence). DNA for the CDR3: TGTGCCAGCAGCCAAGGGCTAGCCGCAGAGACCCAGTACTTC. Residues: CASSQGLAAETQYF.

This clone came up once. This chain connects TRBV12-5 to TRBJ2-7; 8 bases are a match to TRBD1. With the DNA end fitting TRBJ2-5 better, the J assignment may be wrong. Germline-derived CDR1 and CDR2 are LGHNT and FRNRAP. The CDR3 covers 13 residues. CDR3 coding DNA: TGTGCTAGTGGAGCTCAGGGGGCTGAGACCCAGTACTTC. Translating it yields CASGAQGAETQYF.

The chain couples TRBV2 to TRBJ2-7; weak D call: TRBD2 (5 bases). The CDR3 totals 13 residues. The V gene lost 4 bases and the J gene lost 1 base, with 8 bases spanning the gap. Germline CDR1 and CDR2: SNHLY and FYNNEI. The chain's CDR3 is CASSGERSYEQYF. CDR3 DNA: TGTGCCAGCAGTGGGGAGCGGTCCTACGAGCAGTACTTC.

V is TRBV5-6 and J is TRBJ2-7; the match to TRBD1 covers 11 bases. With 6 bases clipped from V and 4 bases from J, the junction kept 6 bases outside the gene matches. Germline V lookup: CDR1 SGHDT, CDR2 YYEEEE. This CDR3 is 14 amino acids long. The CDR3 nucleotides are TGTGCCAGCAACTCGGACAGGGGGCGATACGAGCAGTACTTC. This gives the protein CASNSDRGRYEQYF. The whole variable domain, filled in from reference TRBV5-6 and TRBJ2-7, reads DAGVTQSPTHLIKTRGQQVTLRCSPKSGHDTVSWYQQALGQGPQFIFQYYEEEERQRGNFPDRFSGHQFPNYSSELNVNALLLGDSALYLCASNSDRGRYEQYFGPGTRLTVT.

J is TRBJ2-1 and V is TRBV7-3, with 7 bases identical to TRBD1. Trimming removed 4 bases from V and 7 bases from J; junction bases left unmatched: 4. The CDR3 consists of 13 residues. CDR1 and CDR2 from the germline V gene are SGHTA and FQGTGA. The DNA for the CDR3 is TGTGCCAGCAGCTCAAGGGGGCCGAATGAGCAGTTCTTC. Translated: CASSSRGPNEQFF.

The CDR3 protein is CASSLGVSRAYNEQFF. DNA for the CDR3: TGTGCCAGCAGCTTAGGAGTGTCCCGGGCCTACAATGAGCAGTTCTTC. The chain has TRBV7-9 and TRBJ2-1, with D uncertain. CDR3 size: 16 residues. The germline V gene has CDR1 SEHNR and CDR2 FQNEAQ (reference sequence). V shed 1 base and J shed 2 bases, with 12 bases lying between them.

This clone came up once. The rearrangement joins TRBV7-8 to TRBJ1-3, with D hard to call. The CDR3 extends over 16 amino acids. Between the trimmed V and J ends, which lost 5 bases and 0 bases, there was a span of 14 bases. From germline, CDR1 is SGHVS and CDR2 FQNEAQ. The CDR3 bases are TGTGCCAGCAGCGTGGTGGGAGGAAGCTCTGGAAACACCATATATTTT. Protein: CASSVVGGSSGNTIYF.

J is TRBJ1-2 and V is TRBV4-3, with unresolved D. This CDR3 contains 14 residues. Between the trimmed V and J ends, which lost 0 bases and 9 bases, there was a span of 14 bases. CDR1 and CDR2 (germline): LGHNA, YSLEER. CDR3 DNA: TGCGCCAGCAGCCAAGATCTGTCGATCGGGAGCTACACCTTC. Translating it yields CASSQDLSIGSYTF.

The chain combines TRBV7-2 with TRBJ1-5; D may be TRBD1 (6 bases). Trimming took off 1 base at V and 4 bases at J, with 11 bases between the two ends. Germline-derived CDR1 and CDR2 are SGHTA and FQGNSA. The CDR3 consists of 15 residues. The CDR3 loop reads CASSLVGGVNQPQHF. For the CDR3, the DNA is TGTGCCAGCAGCTTAGTAGGGGGGGTAAATCAGCCCCAGCATTTT.

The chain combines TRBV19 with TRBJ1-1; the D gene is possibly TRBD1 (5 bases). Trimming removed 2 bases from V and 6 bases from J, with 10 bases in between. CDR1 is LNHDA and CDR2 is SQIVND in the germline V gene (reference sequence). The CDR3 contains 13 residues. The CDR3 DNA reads TGTGCCAGTAGTATACAGACAGCTTCTGAAGCTTTCTTT. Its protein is CASSIQTASEAFF.

CDR3 in amino acids: CASSESMVRSLGYTF. The CDR3 DNA is TGCGCCAGCAGTGAGTCGATGGTTCGCTCACTTGGCTACACCTTC. V usage is TRBV10-2 and J usage is TRBJ1-2, with D unresolved. This CDR3 region has 15 residues. Germline CDR1 and CDR2: WSHSY and SAAADI. The ends were cut back, 0 bases at V and 7 bases at J, with 15 bases in the middle.

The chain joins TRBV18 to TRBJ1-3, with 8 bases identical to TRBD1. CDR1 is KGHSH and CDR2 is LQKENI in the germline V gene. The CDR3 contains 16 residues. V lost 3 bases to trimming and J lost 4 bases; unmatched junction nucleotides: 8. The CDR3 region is CASSPTGAVRGNTIYF. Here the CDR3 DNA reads TGTGCCAGCTCACCGACAGGGGCGGTTCGGGGAAACACCATATATTTT.